This paragraph covers one TCR beta chain sequence. The CDR3 covers 15 residues. CDR1 is SQVTM, CDR2 ANQGSEA, per germline. The V segment lost 4 bases and the J segment 2 bases; nucleotides outside the gene matches: 10. The data are from a study of shared clonotypes between healthy human individuals. Turning to the study itself: For every donor, three CD4 naive, three CD4 memory, two CD8 naive and one CD8 memory plates were used.

Only in-frame clones appear in the TCRdb table, and some are missing; sequencing was by immunoSEQ multiplex PCR. The sample lists roughly 2 million clones; about 95% were seen once. Naive CD8 populations comprised CD45RO-negative cells positively selected for CCR7, excluding terminally differentiated effector memory CD45RA+ cells. Sequencing was done on a sample of naive CD8+ T cells sorted from blood. The chain couples TRBV29-1 to TRBJ2-5; TRBD1 matches 7 bases. The source of this sequence is a man aged 18 to 30 in good health. The CDR3 region is CSVGPQGLSQETQYF. The CDR3, as DNA: TGCAGCGTTGGGCCACAGGGGCTATCTCAAGAGACCCAGTACTTC.